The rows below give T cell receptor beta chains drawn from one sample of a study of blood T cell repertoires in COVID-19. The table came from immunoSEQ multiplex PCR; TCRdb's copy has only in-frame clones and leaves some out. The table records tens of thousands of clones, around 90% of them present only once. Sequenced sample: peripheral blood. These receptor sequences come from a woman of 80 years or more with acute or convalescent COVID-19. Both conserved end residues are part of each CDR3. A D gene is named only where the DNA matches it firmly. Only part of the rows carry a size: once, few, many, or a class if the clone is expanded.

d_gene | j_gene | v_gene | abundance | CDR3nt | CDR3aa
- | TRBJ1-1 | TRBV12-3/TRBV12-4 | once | TGTGCCAGCAGTCCTAAAAGGAACACTGAAGCTTTCTTT | CASSPKRNTEAFF
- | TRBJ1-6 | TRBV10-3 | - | TGTGCCACTCGGCTATCGGACACTCGGCGTCTTAATTCACCCCTCCACTTT | CATRLSDTRRLNSPLHF
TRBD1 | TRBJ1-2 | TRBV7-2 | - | TGTGCCAGCAGCCCAAACAGGGGGGATTACTATGGCTACACCTTC | CASSPNRGDYYGYTF
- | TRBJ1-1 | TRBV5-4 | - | TGTGCCAGCAGCTTGTTGGGCCTGGGGGACTTGAACACTGAAGCTTTCTTT | CASSLLGLGDLNTEAFF
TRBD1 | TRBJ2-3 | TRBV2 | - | TGTGCCAGCAGCCGGGACAGGGGCCCAGATACGCAGTATTTT | CASSRDRGPDTQYF
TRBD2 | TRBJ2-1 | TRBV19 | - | TGTGCCAGTAGTCCTCAATTAGCTGGCGGGAGAGAAGAGCAGTTCTTC | CASSPQLAGGREEQFF
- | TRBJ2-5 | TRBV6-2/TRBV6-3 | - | TGTGCCAGCAGTAATCCGACCGGGGAGACCCAGTACTTC | CASSNPTGETQYF
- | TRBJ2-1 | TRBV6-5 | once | TGTGCCAGCAGGGGCGACAGGTTTTACAATGAGCAGTTCTTC | CASRGDRFYNEQFF
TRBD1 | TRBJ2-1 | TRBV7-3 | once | TGTGCCAGCAGCCTGACAGGGTTGGAAGCCCGCTCCTACAATGAGCAGTTCTTC | CASSLTGLEARSYNEQFF
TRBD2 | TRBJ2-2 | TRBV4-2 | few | TGTGCCAGCAGCCCGGTGAAGCGGGAGTTAGGCACCGGGGAGCTGTTTTTT | CASSPVKRELGTGELFF
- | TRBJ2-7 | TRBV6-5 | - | TGTGCCAGCAGGGCCCTTGGGCAGCTCTCCTACGAGCAGTACTTC | CASRALGQLSYEQYF
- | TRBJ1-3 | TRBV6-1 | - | TGTGCCAGCAGTGAAGCGCGAGGAAACACCATATATTTT | CASSEARGNTIYF
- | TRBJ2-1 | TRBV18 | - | TGTGCCAGCTCATCGGACTTAGTGGCCTACAATGAGCAGTTCTTC | CASSSDLVAYNEQFF
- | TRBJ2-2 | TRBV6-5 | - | TGTGCCAGCAGTTATACGGTGAACACCGGGGAGCTGTTTTTT | CASSYTVNTGELFF
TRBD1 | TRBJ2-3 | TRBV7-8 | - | TGTGCCAGCAGCATCAGGACAGGTTCAGATACGCAGTATTTT | CASSIRTGSDTQYF
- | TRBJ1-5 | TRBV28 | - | TGTGCCAGCAGCCCTACCACAGGGCAAGGGGGCAATCAGCCCCAGCATTTT | CASSPTTGQGGNQPQHF
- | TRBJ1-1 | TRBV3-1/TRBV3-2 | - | TGTGCCAGCAGCCAAGACGGCAGGTTTGAAGCTTTCTTT | CASSQDGRFEAFF
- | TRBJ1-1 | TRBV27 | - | TGTGCCAGCAGTTTACGGCAGGGGCTCTTCGAAGCTTTCTTT | CASSLRQGLFEAFF
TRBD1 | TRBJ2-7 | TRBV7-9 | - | TGTGCCAGCAGCTTAGTTAGCGGGACAGGGGGCGAGCAGTACTTC | CASSLVSGTGGEQYF
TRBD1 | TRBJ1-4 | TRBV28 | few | TGTGCCATCAAACAGGGGGCTAATGAAAAACTGTTTTTT | CAIKQGANEKLFF
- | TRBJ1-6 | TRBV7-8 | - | TGTGCCAGCAGCTTAACTAGGTTTTCACCCCTCCACTTT | CASSLTRFSPLHF
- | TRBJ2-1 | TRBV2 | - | TGTGCCAGCAGACAGAATACCCTGACGTCCAATGAGCAGTTCTTC | CASRQNTLTSNEQFF
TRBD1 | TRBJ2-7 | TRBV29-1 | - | TGCAGCGTTGAGACCGACAGGGCCCACGAGCAGTACTTC | CSVETDRAHEQYF
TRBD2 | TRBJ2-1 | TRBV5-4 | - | TGTGCCAGCAGCCACCGGACTAGCCTTTTCAATGAGCAGTTCTTC | CASSHRTSLFNEQFF
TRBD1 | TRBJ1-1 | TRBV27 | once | TGTGCCAGCAGTTTAACGGGCAGACAGGGGATAAGAGGCACTGAAGCTTTCTTT | CASSLTGRQGIRGTEAFF
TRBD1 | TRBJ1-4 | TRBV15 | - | TGTGCCACCAGCTCCGGGACAGGGACGGAAGAAAAACTGTTTTTT | CATSSGTGTEEKLFF
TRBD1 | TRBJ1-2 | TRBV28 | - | TGTGCCAGCAGCCCGGTGACAGGGGCGGACTATGGCTACACCTTC | CASSPVTGADYGYTF
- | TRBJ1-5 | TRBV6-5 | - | TGTGCCAGCAGTTCCTACACTACGGGTCAGCCCCAGCATTTT | CASSSYTTGQPQHF
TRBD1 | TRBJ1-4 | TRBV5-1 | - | TGCGCCAGCAGCCCGGGACAGCCTAATGAAAAACTGTTTTTT | CASSPGQPNEKLFF
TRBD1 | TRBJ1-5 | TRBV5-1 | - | TGCGCCAGCAGCCCTGGGACAGAGAATCAGCCCCAGCATTTT | CASSPGTENQPQHF
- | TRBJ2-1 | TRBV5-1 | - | TGCGCCAGCAGCTTGGACCCCCCGGGGGAGCAGTTCTTC | CASSLDPPGEQFF
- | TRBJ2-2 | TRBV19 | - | TGTGCCAGTAGTATATCGAACGTAGAGATCACCGGGGAGCTGTTTTTT | CASSISNVEITGELFF
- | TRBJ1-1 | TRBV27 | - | TGTGCCAGCAGTCCCAGCGGGACCGGCACTGAAGCTTTCTTT | CASSPSGTGTEAFF
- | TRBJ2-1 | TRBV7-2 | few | TGTGCCAGCAGCTCCCGGTCTTACAATGAGCAGTTCTTC | CASSSRSYNEQFF
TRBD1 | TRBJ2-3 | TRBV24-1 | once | TGTGCCACCAGTGACCCCGGGACAGGCTCGGAAGATACGCAGTATTTT | CATSDPGTGSEDTQYF
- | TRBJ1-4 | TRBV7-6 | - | TGTGCCAGCAGCTTAGCGGGCACAGGTGGTAAACTGTTTTTT | CASSLAGTGGKLFF
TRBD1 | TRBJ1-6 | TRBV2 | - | TGTGCCAGCAGCTTACAGGGGGCTTGGAATTCACCCCTCCACTTT | CASSLQGAWNSPLHF
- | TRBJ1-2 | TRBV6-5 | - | TGTGCCAGCAATAGCAGGGGACCTAACTATGGCTACACCTTC | CASNSRGPNYGYTF
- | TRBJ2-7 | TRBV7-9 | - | TGTGCCAGCAGCTTAAACAGGGAGGGCGAGCAGTACTTC | CASSLNREGEQYF
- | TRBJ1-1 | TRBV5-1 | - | TGCGCCAGCAGCAAATACTCAGGGTCGGAGTGGACTGAAGCTTTCTTT | CASSKYSGSEWTEAFF
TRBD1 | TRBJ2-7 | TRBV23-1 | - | TGCGCCAGCAGTCATACCTCCCGACAGGGGTTCTACGAGCAGTACTTC | CASSHTSRQGFYEQYF
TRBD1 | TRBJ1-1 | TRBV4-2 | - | TGTGCCAGCAGCCAAGAAACAACTAACTCCGGGACAGGGGGGACTGAAGCTTTCTTT | CASSQETTNSGTGGTEAFF
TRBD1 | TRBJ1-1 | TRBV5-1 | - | TGCGCCAGCAGCTTGGGGACAGGGGGCACTGAAGCTTTCTTT | CASSLGTGGTEAFF
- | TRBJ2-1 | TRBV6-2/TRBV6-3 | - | TGTGCCAGCAGTTACAGGTCCAACAGGGTGGTTGAGCAGTTCTTC | CASSYRSNRVVEQFF
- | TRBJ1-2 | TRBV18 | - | TGTGCCAGCTCCCCGACAGCTGACTATGGCTACACCTTC | CASSPTADYGYTF